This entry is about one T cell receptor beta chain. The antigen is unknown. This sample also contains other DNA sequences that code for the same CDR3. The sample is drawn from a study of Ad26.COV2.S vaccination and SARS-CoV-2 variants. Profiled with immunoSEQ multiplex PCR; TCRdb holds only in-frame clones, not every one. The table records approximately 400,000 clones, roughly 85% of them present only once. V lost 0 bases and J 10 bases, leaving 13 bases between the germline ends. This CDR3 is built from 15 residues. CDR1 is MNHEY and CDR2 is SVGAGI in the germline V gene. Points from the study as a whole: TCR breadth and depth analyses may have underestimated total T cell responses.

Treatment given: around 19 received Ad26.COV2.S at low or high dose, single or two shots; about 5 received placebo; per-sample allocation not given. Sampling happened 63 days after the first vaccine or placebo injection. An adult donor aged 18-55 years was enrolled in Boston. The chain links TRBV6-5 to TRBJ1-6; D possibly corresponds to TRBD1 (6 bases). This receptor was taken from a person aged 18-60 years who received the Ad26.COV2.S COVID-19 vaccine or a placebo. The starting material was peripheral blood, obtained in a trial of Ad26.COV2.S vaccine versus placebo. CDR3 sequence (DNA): TGTGCCAGCAGTTACTCGAGGCAGGGGAACTCACCCCTCCACTTT. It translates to CASSYSRQGNSPLHF.